This T cell receptor (beta chain) comes out of a study of blood T cells in healthy people across ages. Broader study findings: Diversity estimated from one million T cells was considered an underestimate. Both naive CD4+ cell counts and diversity were greater in long-lived donors than in aged donors.

This clonotype was recorded a few times. What it binds is unknown. Total RNA, at least 5 micrograms per sample, was extracted from PBMCs. Primers used in a second PCR of about 7 to 12 cycles were a sample-barcoded 5' primer and a J-beta primer mix. A template-switch adaptor containing 12 random nucleotides labeled each cDNA molecule. Each CDR3 protein gets one entry after TCRdb re-called the 5' RACE reads with MiXCR. The repertoire includes 910,000 or so distinct CDR3 sequences, roughly half of them detected once, and 20% to 25% sits in the top ten. This TCR was sampled from a woman in her fifties or sixties in good health. Sequences were obtained from blood.

Here the CDR3 DNA reads TGCGCCAGCAGCCGCGACCAGAACACTGAAGCTTTCTTT. Its translation is CASSRDQNTEAFF. This chain connects TRBV4-3 to TRBJ1-1; D is uncertain. The germline CDR1 and CDR2 sequences are LGHNA and YSLEER. CDR3 size: 13 residues. The germline V and J ends were trimmed by 4 bases and 1 base, with 7 bases remaining between them.